Listed below are T cell receptor beta chains from one sample, sequenced in a study of blood T cell repertoires in COVID-19. Produced via immunoSEQ multiplex PCR; TCRdb's table is partial and in-frame only. The sample consists of some 250,000 clones, approximately 84% of them appearing once. Input material: PBMCs or T cells enriched from blood (not recorded which). The receptors were gathered from a man aged 40-49 years who had recovered from COVID-19. Each CDR3 is given with its conserved first and last residue. The D gene is left open where the match is weak. The size entry is marked missing in some rows and otherwise reads once, few, many or a size class.

>16|TRBJ2-7|.|.|TRBV5-8
CASSLVGSPSSYEQYF
TGTGCCAGCAGCTTGGTTGGCTCACCTAGCTCCTACGAGCAGTACTTC
>14|TRBJ1-2|.|many|TRBV3-1/TRBV3-2
CASSQLEGWNGYTF
TGTGCCAGCAGCCAATTGGAGGGATGGAATGGCTACACCTTC
>16|TRBJ1-2|TRBD1|.|TRBV7-2
CASSSSFGTGVLGYTF
TGTGCCAGCAGCTCTTCTTTTGGGACAGGGGTACTCGGCTACACCTTC
>15|TRBJ1-1|TRBD1|once|TRBV3-1/TRBV3-2
CASSQSDRANTEAFF
TGTGCCAGCAGCCAATCGGACAGGGCGAACACTGAAGCTTTCTTT
>16|TRBJ2-3|.|.|TRBV19
CASSFLTATGTRTQYF
TGTGCCAGTAGTTTCCTTACCGCGACAGGAACTAGAACGCAGTATTTT
>13|TRBJ1-6|TRBD1|few|TRBV10-3
CAIQDRYNSPLHF
TGTGCCATCCAGGACAGGTACAATTCACCCCTCCACTTT
>15|TRBJ1-6|.|.|TRBV28
CASRPRSAYNSPLHF
TGTGCCAGCCGTCCGCGGAGCGCCTATAATTCACCCCTCCACTTT
>15|TRBJ2-1|TRBD2|.|TRBV9
CASSASAGAYNEQFF
TGTGCCAGCAGCGCGTCAGCGGGAGCCTACAATGAGCAGTTCTTC
>12|TRBJ1-2|.|.|TRBV24-1
CATSDPGKGYTF
TGTGCCACCAGTGATCCAGGGAAGGGCTACACCTTC
>14|TRBJ2-7|.|.|TRBV21-1
CASSKAGSLPTQYF
TGTGCCAGCAGCAAAGCGGGCAGCCTCCCAACGCAGTACTTC
>14|TRBJ2-3|.|.|TRBV18
CASSPPLGTDTQYF
TGTGCCAGCTCACCACCGCTAGGCACAGATACGCAGTATTTT
>16|TRBJ1-3|TRBD1|.|TRBV7-6
CASSHRTGKSGNTIYF
TGTGCCAGCAGCCACCGGACAGGGAAATCTGGAAACACCATATATTTT
>12|TRBJ2-7|.|.|TRBV9
CASSVAGYEQYF
TGTGCCAGCAGCGTAGCCGGCTACGAGCAGTACTTC
>16|TRBJ1-6|TRBD1|.|TRBV4-2
CASSQLDRGFNSPLHF
TGTGCCAGCAGCCAACTTGACAGGGGGTTCAATTCACCCCTCCACTTT
>14|TRBJ2-1|.|.|TRBV11-2
CASSDTSSYNEQFF
TGTGCCAGCAGTGACACTAGCTCCTACAATGAGCAGTTCTTC
>17|TRBJ2-7|TRBD1|.|TRBV3-1/TRBV3-2
CASSQARTGFRRNEQYF
TGTGCCAGCAGCCAAGCCAGGACAGGGTTCAGGCGGAACGAGCAGTACTTC
>14|TRBJ1-4|TRBD1|.|TRBV6-5
CATSGQGAGEKLFF
TGTGCCACCTCGGGACAGGGGGCGGGTGAAAAACTGTTTTTT
>12|TRBJ1-2|.|.|TRBV3-1/TRBV3-2
CASSRREYGYTF
TGTGCCAGCAGCCGCCGGGAATATGGCTACACCTTC
>16|TRBJ2-4|.|few|TRBV19
CASSIRANGGLNIQYF
TGTGCCAGTAGTATTAGGGCCAATGGAGGCTTAAACATTCAGTACTTC
>17|TRBJ1-4|.|.|TRBV29-1
CSVEALGRVATNEKLFF
TGCAGCGTTGAAGCCCTTGGCAGGGTTGCAACTAATGAAAAACTGTTTTTT
>14|TRBJ2-3|.|.|TRBV15
CATSIASGTDTQYF
TGTGCCACCAGCATAGCGAGCGGCACAGATACGCAGTATTTT
>14|TRBJ1-6|.|few|TRBV27
CASSLGRENSPLHF
TGTGCCAGCAGTTTGGGCAGGGAAAATTCACCCCTCCACTTT